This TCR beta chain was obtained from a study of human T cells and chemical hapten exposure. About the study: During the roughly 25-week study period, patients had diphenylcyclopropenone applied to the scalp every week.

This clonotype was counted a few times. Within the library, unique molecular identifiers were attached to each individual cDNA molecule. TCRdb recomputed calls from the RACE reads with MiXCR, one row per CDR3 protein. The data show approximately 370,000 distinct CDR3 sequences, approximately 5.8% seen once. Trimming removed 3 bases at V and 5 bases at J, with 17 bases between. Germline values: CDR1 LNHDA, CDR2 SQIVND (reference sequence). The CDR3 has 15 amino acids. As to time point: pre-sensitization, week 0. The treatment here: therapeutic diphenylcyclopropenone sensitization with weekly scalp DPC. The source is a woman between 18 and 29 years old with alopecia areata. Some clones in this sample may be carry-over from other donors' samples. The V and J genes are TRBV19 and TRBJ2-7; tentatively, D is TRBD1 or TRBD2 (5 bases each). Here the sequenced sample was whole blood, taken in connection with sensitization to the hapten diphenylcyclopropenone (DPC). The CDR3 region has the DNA TGTGCCAGTAGTATGGGCAGGCCCGGGGCCGACGAGCAGTACTTC. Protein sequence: CASSMGRPGADEQYF.